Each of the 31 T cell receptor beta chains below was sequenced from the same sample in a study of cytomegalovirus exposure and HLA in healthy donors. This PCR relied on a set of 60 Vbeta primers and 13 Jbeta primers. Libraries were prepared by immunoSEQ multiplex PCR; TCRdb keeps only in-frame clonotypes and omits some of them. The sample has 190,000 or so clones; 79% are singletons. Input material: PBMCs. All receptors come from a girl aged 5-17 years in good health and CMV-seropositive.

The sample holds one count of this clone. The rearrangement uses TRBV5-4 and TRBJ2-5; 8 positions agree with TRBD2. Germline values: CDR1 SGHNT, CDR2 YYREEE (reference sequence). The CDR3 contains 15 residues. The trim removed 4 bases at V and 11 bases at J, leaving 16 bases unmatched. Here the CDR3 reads CASSPKTGTRLEQYF. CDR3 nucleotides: TGTGCCAGCAGCCCAAAGACCGGGACTAGACTGGAGCAGTACTTC.

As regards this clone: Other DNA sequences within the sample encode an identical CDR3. The CDR3 region is CSARSADTQYF. CDR3 bases: TGCAGTGCCCGCAGTGCAGATACGCAGTATTTT. The J gene is TRBJ2-3, the V gene TRBV20-1; D gene unclear. The CDR3 runs to 11 residues. The V gene lost 6 bases and the J gene lost 4 bases, with 8 bases spanning the gap. CDR1 is DFQATT and CDR2 is SNEGSKA in the germline V gene (reference sequence).

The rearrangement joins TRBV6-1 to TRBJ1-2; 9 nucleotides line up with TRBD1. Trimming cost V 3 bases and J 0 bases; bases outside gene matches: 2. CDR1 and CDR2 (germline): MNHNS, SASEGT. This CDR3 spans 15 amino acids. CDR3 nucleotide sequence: TGTGCCAGCAGTGACTGGACAGGGGCTAACTATGGCTACACCTTC. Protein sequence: CASSDWTGANYGYTF.

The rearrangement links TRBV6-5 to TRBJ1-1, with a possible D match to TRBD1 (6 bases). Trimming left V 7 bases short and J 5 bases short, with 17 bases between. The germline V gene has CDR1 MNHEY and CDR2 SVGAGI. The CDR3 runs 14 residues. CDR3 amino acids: CASTSRGGDTEAFF. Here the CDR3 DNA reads TGTGCCAGCACCTCACGAGGGGGTGATACTGAAGCTTTCTTT.

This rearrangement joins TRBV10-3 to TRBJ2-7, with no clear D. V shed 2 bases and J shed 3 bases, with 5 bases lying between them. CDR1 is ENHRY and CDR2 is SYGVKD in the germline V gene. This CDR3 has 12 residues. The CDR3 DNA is TGTGCCATCAGTGAGAACATCTACGAGCAGTACTTC. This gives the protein CAISENIYEQYF.

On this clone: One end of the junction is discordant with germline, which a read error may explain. CDR3 protein: CASSRGTSPSNEQYF. The CDR3 DNA reads as TGTGCCAGCAGCCGCGGGACTTCTCCCTCCAACGAGCAGTACTTC. The V call is TRBV2, the J call TRBJ2-7; D perhaps matches TRBD2 (6 bases). Germline V lookup: CDR1 SNHLY, CDR2 FYNNEI. CDR3 length: 15 amino acids.

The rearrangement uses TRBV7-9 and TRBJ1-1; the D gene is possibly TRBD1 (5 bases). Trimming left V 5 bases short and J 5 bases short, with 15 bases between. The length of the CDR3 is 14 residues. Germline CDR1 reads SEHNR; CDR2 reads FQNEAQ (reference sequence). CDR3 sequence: CASSNQGIGTEAFF. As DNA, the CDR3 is TGTGCCAGCAGCAACCAGGGAATCGGGACTGAAGCTTTCTTT.

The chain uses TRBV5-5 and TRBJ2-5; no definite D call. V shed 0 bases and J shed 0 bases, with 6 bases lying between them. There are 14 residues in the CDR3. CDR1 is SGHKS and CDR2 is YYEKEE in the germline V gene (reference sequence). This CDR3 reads CASSLDRYQETQYF. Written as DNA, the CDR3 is TGTGCCAGCAGCTTGGACCGGTACCAAGAGACCCAGTACTTC.

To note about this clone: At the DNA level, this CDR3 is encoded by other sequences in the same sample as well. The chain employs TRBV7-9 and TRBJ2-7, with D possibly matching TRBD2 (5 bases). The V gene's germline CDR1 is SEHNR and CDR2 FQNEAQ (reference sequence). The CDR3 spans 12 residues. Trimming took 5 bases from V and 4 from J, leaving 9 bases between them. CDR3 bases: TGTGCCAGCAGCCTCGGGGTGTACGAGCAGTACTTC. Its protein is CASSLGVYEQYF.

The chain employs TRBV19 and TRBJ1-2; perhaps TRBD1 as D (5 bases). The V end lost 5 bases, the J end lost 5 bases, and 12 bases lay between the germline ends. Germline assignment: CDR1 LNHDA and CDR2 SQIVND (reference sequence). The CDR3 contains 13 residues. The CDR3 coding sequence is TGTGCCAGTAGTTCAGACAGCGGGTATGGCTACACCTTC. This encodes CASSSDSGYGYTF.

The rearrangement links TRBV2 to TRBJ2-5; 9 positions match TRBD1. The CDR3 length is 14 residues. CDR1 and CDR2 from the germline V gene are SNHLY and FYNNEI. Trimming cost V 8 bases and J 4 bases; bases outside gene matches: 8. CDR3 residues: CASGEQGAGETQYF. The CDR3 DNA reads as TGTGCCAGCGGAGAACAGGGGGCTGGAGAGACCCAGTACTTC.

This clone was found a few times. CDR3 bases: TGTGCCAGCAGCTTAGATGCGGGACTAGCCCTAGCCTACGAGCAGTACTTC. Encoded protein: CASSLDAGLALAYEQYF. V usage is TRBV11-2 and J usage is TRBJ2-7; 9 nucleotides align to TRBD2. The CDR3 runs 17 residues. Unmatched junction bases numbered 8, after V lost 0 bases and J lost 2 bases. Germline CDR1 reads SGHAT; CDR2 reads FQNNGV.

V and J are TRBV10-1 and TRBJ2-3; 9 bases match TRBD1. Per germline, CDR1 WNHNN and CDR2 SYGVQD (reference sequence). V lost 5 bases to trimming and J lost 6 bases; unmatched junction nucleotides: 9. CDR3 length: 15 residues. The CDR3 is CASSPPGQGSDTQYF. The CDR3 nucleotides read TGCGCCAGCAGTCCCCCGGGACAGGGATCGGATACGCAGTATTTT.

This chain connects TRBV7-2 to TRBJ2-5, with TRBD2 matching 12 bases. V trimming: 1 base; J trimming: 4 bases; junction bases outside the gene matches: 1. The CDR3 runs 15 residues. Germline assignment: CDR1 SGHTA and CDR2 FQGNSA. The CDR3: CASSLGGLAGETQYF. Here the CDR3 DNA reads TGTGCCAGCAGCTTAGGGGGACTAGCGGGAGAGACCCAGTACTTC.

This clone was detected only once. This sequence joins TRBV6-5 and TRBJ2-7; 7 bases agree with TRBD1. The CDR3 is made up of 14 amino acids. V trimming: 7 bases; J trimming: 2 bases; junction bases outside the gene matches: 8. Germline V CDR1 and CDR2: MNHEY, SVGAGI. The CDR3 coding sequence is TGTGCCAGCAAAAGACAGGGAACCACCTACGAGCAGTACTTC. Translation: CASKRQGTTYEQYF.

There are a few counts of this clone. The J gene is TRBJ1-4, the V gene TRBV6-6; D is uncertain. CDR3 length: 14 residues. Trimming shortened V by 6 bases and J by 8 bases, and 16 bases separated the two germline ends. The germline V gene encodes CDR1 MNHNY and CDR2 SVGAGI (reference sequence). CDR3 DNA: TGTGCCAGCAGGATCGCCGAGGGTTTAGAAAAACTGTTTTTT. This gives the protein CASRIAEGLEKLFF.

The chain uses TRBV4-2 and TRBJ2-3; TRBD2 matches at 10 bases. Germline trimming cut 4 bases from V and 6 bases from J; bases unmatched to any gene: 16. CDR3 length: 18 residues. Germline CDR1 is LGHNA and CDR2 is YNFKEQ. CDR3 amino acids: CASSPNTQAGGPGDTQYF. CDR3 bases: TGTGCCAGCAGCCCAAACACACAAGCGGGGGGGCCGGGGGATACGCAGTATTTT.

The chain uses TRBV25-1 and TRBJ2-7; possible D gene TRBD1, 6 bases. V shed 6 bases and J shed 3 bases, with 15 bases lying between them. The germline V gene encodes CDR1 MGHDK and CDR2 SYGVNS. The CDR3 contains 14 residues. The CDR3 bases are TGTGCCAGCAGCACCTTCAGGGGCTACTACGAGCAGTACTTC. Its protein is CASSTFRGYYEQYF.

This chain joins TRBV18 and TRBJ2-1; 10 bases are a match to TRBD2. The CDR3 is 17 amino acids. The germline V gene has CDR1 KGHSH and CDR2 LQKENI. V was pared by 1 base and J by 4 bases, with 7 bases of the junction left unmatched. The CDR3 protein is CASSPRLAGGSYNEQFF. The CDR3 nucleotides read TGTGCCAGCTCACCACGGTTAGCGGGGGGATCGTACAATGAGCAGTTCTTC.

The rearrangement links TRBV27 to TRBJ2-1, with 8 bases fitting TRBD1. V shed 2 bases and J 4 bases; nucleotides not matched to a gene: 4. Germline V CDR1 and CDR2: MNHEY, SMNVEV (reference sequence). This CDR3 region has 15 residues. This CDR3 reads CASSLSRGPYNEQFF. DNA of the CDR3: TGTGCCAGCAGTTTAAGCAGGGGGCCTTACAATGAGCAGTTCTTC.

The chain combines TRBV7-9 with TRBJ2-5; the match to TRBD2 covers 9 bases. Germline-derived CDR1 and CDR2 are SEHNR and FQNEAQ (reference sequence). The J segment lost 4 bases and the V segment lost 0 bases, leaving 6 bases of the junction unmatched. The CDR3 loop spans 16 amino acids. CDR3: CASSLAVRGGSETQYF. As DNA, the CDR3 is TGTGCCAGCAGCTTAGCGGTGCGGGGGGGCTCAGAGACCCAGTACTTC.

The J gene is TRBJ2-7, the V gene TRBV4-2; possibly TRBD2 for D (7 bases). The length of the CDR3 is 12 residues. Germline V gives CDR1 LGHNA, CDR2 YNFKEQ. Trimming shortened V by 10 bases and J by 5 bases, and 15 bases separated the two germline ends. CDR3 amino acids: CATLGAGDEQYF. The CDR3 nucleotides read TGTGCCACCTTGGGGGCGGGGGACGAGCAGTACTTC.

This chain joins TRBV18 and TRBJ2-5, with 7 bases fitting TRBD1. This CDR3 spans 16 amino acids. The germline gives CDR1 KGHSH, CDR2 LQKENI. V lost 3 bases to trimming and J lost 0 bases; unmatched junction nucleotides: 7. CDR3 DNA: TGTGCCAGCTCACCTTTCCAGGGACAGTACCAAGAGACCCAGTACTTC. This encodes CASSPFQGQYQETQYF.

The CDR3 DNA sequence: TGTGCCAGCAGCTCGGGACTCCCCATCTTAAATTTCAATGAAAAACTGTTTTTT. This sequence encodes CASSSGLPILNFNEKLFF. J is TRBJ1-4 and V is TRBV21-1. TRBV21-1 is reported as a pseudogene. The CDR3 consists of 18 residues.

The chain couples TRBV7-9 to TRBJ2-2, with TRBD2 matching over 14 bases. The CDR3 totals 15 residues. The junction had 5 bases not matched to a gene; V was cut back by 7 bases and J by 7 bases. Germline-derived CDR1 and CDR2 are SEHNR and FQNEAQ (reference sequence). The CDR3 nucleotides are TGTGCCAGCACCGGGACTAGCGGGGGAATCGGGGAGCTGTTTTTT. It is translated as CASTGTSGGIGELFF.

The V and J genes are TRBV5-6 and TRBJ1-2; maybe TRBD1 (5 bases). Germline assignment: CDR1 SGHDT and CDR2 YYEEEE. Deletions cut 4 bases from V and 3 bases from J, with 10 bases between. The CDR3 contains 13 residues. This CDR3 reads CASSHRTYYGYTF. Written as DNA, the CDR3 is TGTGCCAGCAGCCACCGGACATACTATGGCTACACCTTC. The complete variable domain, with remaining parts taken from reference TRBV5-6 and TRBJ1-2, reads DAGVTQSPTHLIKTRGQQVTLRCSPKSGHDTVSWYQQALGQGPQFIFQYYEEEERQRGNFPDRFSGHQFPNYSSELNVNALLLGDSALYLCASSHRTYYGYTFGSGTRLTVV.

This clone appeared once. The CDR3 DNA is TGCGCCAGCAGCCAAGAAGGGACAGTATACTCCTACGAGCAGTACTTC. Translating it yields CASSQEGTVYSYEQYF. The chain employs TRBV4-3 and TRBJ2-7, with 7 nucleotides matching TRBD1. Germline CDR1 reads LGHNA; CDR2 reads YSLEER. V was pared by 0 bases and J by 0 bases, with 5 bases of the junction left unmatched. The CDR3 length is 16 residues.

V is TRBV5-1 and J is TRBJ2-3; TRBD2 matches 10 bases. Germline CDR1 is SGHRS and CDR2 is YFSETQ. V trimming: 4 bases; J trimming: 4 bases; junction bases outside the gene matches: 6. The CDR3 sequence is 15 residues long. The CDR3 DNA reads TGCGCCAGCAGCGTGCTCGGACTAGCGGCAGATACGCAGTATTTT. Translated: CASSVLGLAADTQYF. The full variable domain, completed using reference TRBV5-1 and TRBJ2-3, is KAGVTQTPRYLIKTRGQQVTLSCSPISGHRSVSWYQQTPGQGLQFLFEYFSETQRNKGNFPGRFSGRQFSNSRSEMNVSTLELGDSALYLCASSVLGLAADTQYFGPGTRLTVL.

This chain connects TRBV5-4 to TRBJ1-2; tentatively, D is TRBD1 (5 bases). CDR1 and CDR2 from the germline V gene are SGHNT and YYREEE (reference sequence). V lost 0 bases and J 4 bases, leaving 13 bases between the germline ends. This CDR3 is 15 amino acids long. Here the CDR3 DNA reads TGTGCCAGCAGCTTGGCCGAGGGGACTAGCTATGGCTACACCTTC. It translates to CASSLAEGTSYGYTF.

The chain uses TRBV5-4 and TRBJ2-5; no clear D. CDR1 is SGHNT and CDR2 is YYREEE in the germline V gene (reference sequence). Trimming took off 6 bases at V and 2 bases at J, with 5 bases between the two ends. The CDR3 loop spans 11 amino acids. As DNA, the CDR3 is TGTGCCAGCACCCAACAAGAGACCCAGTACTTC. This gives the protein CASTQQETQYF.

CDR3 region: CASSSGQGAANEKLFF. For the CDR3, the DNA is TGTGCCAGTAGCTCGGGACAGGGGGCGGCTAATGAAAAACTGTTTTTT. The chain couples TRBV19 to TRBJ1-4; 12 bases map to TRBD1. V gave up 6 bases and J gave up 3 bases; unmatched junction bases: 5. Germline CDR1 LNHDA, CDR2 SQIVND (reference sequence). This CDR3 is 16 amino acids long.